This TCR beta chain was identified in a study of early T cells in non-severe SARS-CoV-2 infection. Unique molecular identifiers (one per individual cDNA molecule) were attached. Each CDR3 protein is one row after TCRdb ran MiXCR on the 5' RACE reads. The sample yields about 46,000 distinct CDR3 sequences, less than 6.5% seen once. The study, taken as a whole, reports: The study's VDJdb matching favored anti-spike CD8 responses and missed private and CD4 specificities.

This clonotype was seen a handful of times. The antigen is not known. Trimming took off 4 bases at V and 6 bases at J, with 13 bases between the two ends. The CDR3 is 12 residues long. Germline CDR1 is SQVTM and CDR2 is ANQGSEA. This receptor was obtained from an adult who was a healthcare worker with PCR-confirmed SARS-CoV-2 infection or an uninfected control (not recorded which). The gene calls are TRBV29-1 and TRBJ2-7; no definite D call. The sample was whole blood, taken at baseline. CDR3: CSVGRHLLEQYF. The CDR3 DNA is TGCAGCGTTGGACGACACCTGCTCGAGCAGTACTTC.